The rows below give T cell receptor beta chains drawn from one sample of a study of cytomegalovirus exposure and HLA in healthy donors. Assay used: immunoSEQ multiplex PCR; TCRdb lists only in-frame clones, some missing. The sample has approximately 140,000 clones; more than 75% are singletons. The sequencing sample was made of PBMCs. The origin of the receptors is a middle-aged woman in good health and CMV-seropositive. Both conserved end residues are part of each CDR3. Fields, in order: clone size, V gene, D gene, J gene, CDR3 protein, CDR3 DNA. A D gene is named only where the DNA matches it firmly. Clone sizes are given selectively: once, few, many, or a class where the clone is expanded.

-,TRBV15,TRBD2,TRBJ2-1,CATSNREGGNEQFF,TGTGCCACCAGCAACCGGGAGGGAGGGAATGAGCAGTTCTTC
-,TRBV9,TRBD2,TRBJ2-5,CASSVGGLAGEGETQYF,TGTGCCAGCAGCGTAGGAGGACTAGCGGGAGAAGGAGAGACCCAGTACTTC
-,TRBV4-1,TRBD1,TRBJ1-2,CASSTLPGGNGYTF,TGCGCCAGCAGCACCCTCCCAGGGGGGAATGGCTACACCTTC
-,TRBV2,TRBD1,TRBJ2-3,CASRRTGGRSTDTQYF,TGTGCCAGCAGGCGGACAGGGGGCCGGAGCACAGATACGCAGTATTTT
-,TRBV28,-,TRBJ2-6,CASSLFRGGSGLGANVLTF,TGTGCCAGCAGTTTATTTCGCGGAGGATCTGGTCTGGGGGCCAACGTCCTGACTTTC
-,TRBV7-9,-,TRBJ2-2,CASLLRDSGNTGELFF,TGTGCCAGTCTTCTTCGAGATAGCGGCAACACCGGGGAGCTGTTTTTT
-,TRBV10-1,-,TRBJ1-3,CASRGQRVGNTIYF,TGCGCCAGCAGAGGACAGAGGGTTGGAAACACCATATATTTT
once,TRBV28,-,TRBJ1-4,CASSDPRGYSDEKLFF,TGTGCCAGCAGCGACCCCCGGGGGTATTCCGATGAAAAACTGTTTTTT
few,TRBV11-3,TRBD2,TRBJ2-1,CASSLVARLAGVDEQFF,TGTGCCAGCAGCTTAGTCGCGAGACTAGCGGGAGTGGATGAGCAGTTCTTC
-,TRBV11-3,TRBD2,TRBJ2-3,CASSSGLAEGVSVTDTQYF,TGTGCCAGCAGTTCGGGACTAGCGGAAGGAGTGTCAGTCACAGATACGCAGTATTTT
-,TRBV18,-,TRBJ2-1,CASSSTGLGGNEQFF,TGTGCCAGCTCATCGACAGGGCTGGGGGGCAATGAGCAGTTCTTC
-,TRBV30,TRBD1,TRBJ2-7,CACSGQGYEQYF,TGTGCCTGCTCGGGACAGGGCTACGAGCAGTACTTC
-,TRBV18,-,TRBJ1-1,CASSPDMNTEAFF,TGTGCCAGCTCACCGGACATGAACACTGAAGCTTTCTTT
once,TRBV6-1,TRBD1,TRBJ2-2,CASREDRGGPGELFF,TGTGCCAGCAGAGAGGACAGGGGAGGTCCCGGGGAGCTGTTTTTT
-,TRBV7-8,-,TRBJ2-5,CASSLEQFETQYF,TGTGCCAGCAGCTTAGAACAGTTCGAGACCCAGTACTTC
-,TRBV5-4,-,TRBJ2-7,CASSLDLGYEQYF,TGTGCCAGCAGCTTGGACCTAGGCTACGAGCAGTACTTC
-,TRBV7-9,TRBD1,TRBJ2-5,CASRDRGSMETQYF,TGTGCCAGCAGGGACAGGGGGTCTATGGAGACCCAGTACTTC
-,TRBV19,TRBD2,TRBJ2-1,CASSPGTSGYYNEQFF,TGTGCCAGTAGTCCTGGGACTAGCGGATACTACAATGAGCAGTTCTTC
once,TRBV7-8,-,TRBJ1-2,CASSLDQVRAYGYTF,TGTGCCAGCAGCTTAGACCAAGTGAGGGCCTATGGCTACACCTTC
-,TRBV28,-,TRBJ2-7,CASSADRNPYEQYF,TGTGCCAGCAGTGCTGACAGAAACCCCTACGAGCAGTACTTC
-,TRBV7-3,-,TRBJ2-7,CASSSSGSHEQYF,TGTGCCAGCAGCTCCTCGGGAAGCCACGAGCAGTACTTC
-,TRBV10-3,TRBD2,TRBJ2-7,CAMGRGTHEQYF,TGTGCCATGGGGCGGGGGACCCACGAGCAGTACTTC
-,TRBV5-1,TRBD2,TRBJ2-2,CASSLVGAGGTGELFF,TGCGCCAGCAGCTTGGTTGGAGCGGGAGGGACCGGGGAGCTGTTTTTT
-,TRBV4-1,-,TRBJ2-2,CASSQVEQGGELFF,TGCGCCAGCAGCCAAGTAGAGCAGGGCGGGGAGCTGTTTTTT
-,TRBV29-1,-,TRBJ1-3,CSVGWGGATGNTIYF,TGCAGCGTTGGGTGGGGGGGCGCGACGGGAAACACCATATATTTT
-,TRBV27,-,TRBJ2-1,CASSSPAGGRRNEQFF,TGTGCCAGCAGTTCGCCCGCCGGGGGGCGCAGGAATGAGCAGTTCTTC
-,TRBV11-3,TRBD2,TRBJ2-1,CASSRGTSESSYNEQFF,TGTGCCAGCAGCCGCGGGACTAGCGAGAGCTCCTACAATGAGCAGTTCTTC
-,TRBV28,TRBD2,TRBJ2-3,CASSSSGRAPFYSSDTQYF,TGTGCCAGCAGTTCTAGCGGGAGGGCTCCTTTTTATTCCTCAGATACGCAGTATTTT
-,TRBV5-1,TRBD2,TRBJ2-7,CASSPGAGVGLYEQYF,TGCGCCAGCAGCCCGGGAGCGGGAGTCGGTCTGTACGAGCAGTACTTC
-,TRBV4-1,TRBD1,TRBJ1-5,CASSRTGGRDNNQPQHF,TGCGCCAGCAGCCGGACAGGGGGCCGGGATAACAATCAGCCCCAGCATTTT
-,TRBV11-3,-,TRBJ2-1,CASSLFAINEQFF,TGTGCCAGCAGCTTATTCGCGATCAATGAGCAGTTCTTC
-,TRBV23-1,TRBD1,TRBJ2-4,CASRQGAKNIQYF,TGCGCCAGCAGACAGGGGGCCAAAAACATTCAGTACTTC
-,TRBV27,-,TRBJ2-5,CASSLSGEETQYF,TGTGCCAGCAGTTTATCGGGAGAAGAGACCCAGTACTTC
-,TRBV12-5,TRBD1,TRBJ2-3,CASGLGQGAGTQYF,TGTGCTAGTGGTTTGGGCCAGGGGGCGGGCACGCAGTATTTT
-,TRBV7-3,-,TRBJ2-3,CASSFRVTDTQYF,TGTGCCAGCAGCTTTCGTGTCACAGATACGCAGTATTTT
-,TRBV14,TRBD2,TRBJ2-5,CASSQGMREGPKTQYF,TGTGCCAGCAGCCAAGGAATGCGGGAGGGCCCAAAGACCCAGTACTTC
-,TRBV27,TRBD2,TRBJ2-7,CASSPTSGLYEQYF,TGTGCCAGCAGTCCGACTAGCGGTCTCTACGAGCAGTACTTC
-,TRBV7-9,-,TRBJ1-2,CASSYDRPSSSYGYTF,TGTGCCAGCAGCTACGACAGACCTTCCTCCTCGTATGGCTACACCTTC
-,TRBV2,TRBD2,TRBJ2-5,CASSGGRETQYF,TGTGCCAGCAGTGGCGGGAGGGAGACCCAGTACTTC
once,TRBV11-2,-,TRBJ1-2,CVSSLGPQNGYTF,TGTGTCAGCAGCTTAGGTCCCCAAAATGGCTACACCTTC
-,TRBV6-5,TRBD1,TRBJ1-2,CASRTGTGAYGYTF,TGTGCCAGCAGAACCGGGACAGGGGCCTATGGCTACACCTTC
-,TRBV2,-,TRBJ1-4,CASSGATNEKLFF,TGTGCCAGCAGTGGGGCGACTAATGAAAAACTGTTTTTT
-,TRBV6-5,-,TRBJ2-3,CASDYKGTQYF,TGTGCCAGCGACTATAAGGGAACGCAGTATTTT
-,TRBV20-1,-,TRBJ2-5,CSARDGGRGNF,TGCAGTGCTAGAGATGGGGGACGGGGGAACTTC
-,TRBV10-3,TRBD2,TRBJ2-3,CAISERGLAGDTQYF,TGTGCCATCAGTGAGCGGGGACTAGCGGGGGATACGCAGTATTTT
-,TRBV27,-,TRBJ2-1,CASSFRGGSYNEQFF,TGTGCCAGCAGTTTCCGAGGGGGCTCCTACAATGAGCAGTTCTTC